The clone carrying this T cell receptor (beta chain) was detected a few times. This sample was taken from a study of blood T cell repertoires in COVID-19. Across the whole study: Sample material is recorded as cDNA or gDNA derived from T cells, B-cell-depleted T cells, or PBMCs.

Method: immunoSEQ multiplex PCR; TCRdb's copy keeps in-frame clones and lacks some. Of roughly 180,000 clones listed, about 85% are singletons. CDR1 MGHRA and CDR2 YSYEKL come from the germline V gene. V was trimmed by 0 bases and J by 0 bases, leaving 12 bases between them. The CDR3 contains 17 residues. The source material was peripheral blood. The gene calls are TRBV4-1 and TRBJ1-5, with D maybe TRBD1 (6 bases). This clonotype was sampled from a woman aged 50 to 65 with COVID-19, enrolled during active disease. The CDR3 DNA reads as TGCGCCAGCAGCCAAGACCAGGGGCCTTATAGCAATCAGCCCCAGCATTTT. It is translated as CASSQDQGPYSNQPQHF.